This T cell receptor (beta chain) comes out of a study of human T cells and chemical hapten exposure. The study, taken as a whole, reports: While controls formed fewer of them, expanded TCRs formed significantly more large CDR3 similarity clusters.

The time point: patch test 1, 2 weeks after DPC sensitization. The treatment: therapeutic diphenylcyclopropenone sensitization with weekly scalp DPC. Unseparated into fractions, whole blood served as the source from which total RNA was extracted. Staff drew blood before applying each patch test. In the original workflow: Between about 23,224 and 700,000 TCRs appeared in each sample, and the median stood at approximately 100,000. TCRdb ran MiXCR on the RACE reads and lists one entry per CDR3 protein. The V and J calls come from TCRdb's annotation, not from the publication. The sample lists roughly 48,000 distinct CDR3 sequences, about 10% seen once, with less than 2% in the top ten. The CDR3 length is 14 residues. Germline loops: CDR1 SQVTM, CDR2 ANQGSEA. Deletions cut 1 base from V and 6 bases from J, with 13 bases between. For this clonotype: Its target is unknown.

This TCR derives from a woman in her forties with alopecia areata. Some clones in this sample may be carry-over from other donors' samples. The rearrangement joins TRBV29-1 to TRBJ2-4; D unclear. This material consisted of whole blood, taken in connection with sensitization to the hapten diphenylcyclopropenone (DPC). CDR3 in DNA: TGCAGCGTTGAAGTGGGCCCCGGTTTAAACATTCAGTACTTC. Its protein product is CSVEVGPGLNIQYF.